This section outlines one T cell receptor beta chain sequence together with its context. V shed 5 bases and J 10 bases; nucleotides not matched to a gene: 11. The CDR3 contains 14 residues. Germline loops: CDR1 SGHTA, CDR2 FQGTGA. Primers: 60 Vbeta forward and 13 Jbeta reverse. Clones were read by immunoSEQ multiplex PCR, and TCRdb kept only the in-frame ones, dropping some. This sample has more than 100,000 clones, with roughly four fifths found just once. The sample is drawn from a study of cytomegalovirus exposure and HLA in healthy donors. The V and J genes are TRBV7-3 and TRBJ2-1; 7 nucleotides align to TRBD1. Sequences were obtained from PBMCs. This receptor was obtained from a woman aged 50 to 60 in good health and CMV-seropositive. CDR3: CASSQTGTVREQFF. CDR3 bases: TGTGCCAGCAGCCAAACCGGGACAGTGAGGGAGCAGTTCTTC.